This T cell receptor beta chain was captured by sequencing in a study of shared clonotypes between healthy human individuals. Germline V gene sequence: CDR1 SQVTM, CDR2 ANQGSEA. The CDR3 spans 13 residues. V lost 4 bases and J 0 bases, leaving 9 bases between the germline ends. Deep level was the assay's run setting. How the authors handled the data: Junction-only sequences produced by ImmunoSEQ had no quality scores, so filtering differed. Libraries were prepared by immunoSEQ multiplex PCR; TCRdb keeps only in-frame clonotypes and omits some of them. For V, J and clone size, that table is used; D and trimming come from the DNA. The table has roughly 490,000 clones, around three quarters seen once; the top ten hold approximately 12%. The study drew its donors from healthy HIV-negative adults without recent acute infections or vaccinations. Unsorted samples drew genomic DNA from some 82 million PBMCs.

The sample was PBMCs. The TCR comes from a woman aged 40-49 years in good health. Some clones in this sample may be carry-over from other donors' samples. The chain has TRBV29-1 and TRBJ2-5; D might be TRBD1 (5 bases). The DNA of the CDR3 is TGCAGCGTTGTGCAGGGATACCAAGAGACCCAGTACTTC. This codes for CSVVQGYQETQYF.